This note documents a single T cell receptor beta chain sequence. The data derive from a study of blood T cell repertoires in COVID-19. The germline V gene encodes CDR1 SGHVS and CDR2 FNYEAQ. V lost 1 base and J 4 bases, leaving 7 bases between the germline ends. CDR3 length: 13 amino acids. Libraries were prepared by immunoSEQ multiplex PCR; TCRdb keeps only in-frame clonotypes and omits some of them. This sample yields some 290,000 clones, of which roughly 90% are seen a single time; 3.5% to 5% belongs to the top ten. This TCR was recovered from a woman aged 30 to 39 who had been exposed to COVID-19. This chain connects TRBV7-6 to TRBJ1-2, with D possibly TRBD1 on 5 matching bases. The sample taken for sequencing was PBMCs or T cells enriched from blood (not recorded which). CDR3 sequence (DNA): TGTGCCAGCAGCTTAGACAGGTTCTATGGCTACACCTTC. Translated: CASSLDRFYGYTF.